This entry lists 19 T cell receptor beta chains sequenced from one sample in a study of blood T cells in healthy people across ages. For the second PCR, which ran for roughly 6 to 11 cycles, a sample-barcoded 5' primer and a J-beta primer mix were used. TCRdb reprocessed the 5' RACE reads via MiXCR and lists one record per CDR3 protein. The sample holds hundreds of thousands of distinct CDR3 sequences, roughly 40% seen once. Material for sequencing was blood. The receptors here all came from a man aged 18 to 29 in good health.

The gene calls are TRBV10-3 and TRBJ1-1, with a tentative D call TRBD1 (6 bases). The CDR3 covers 15 residues. V lost 0 bases to trimming and J lost 5 bases, with 13 bases between them. The germline V gene has CDR1 ENHRY and CDR2 SYGVKD. The CDR3 is CAISESNRAKTEAFF. CDR3 DNA: TGTGCCATCAGTGAGTCGAACAGGGCGAAAACTGAAGCTTTCTTT.

CDR3 protein: CASSPRGGPYNEQYF. CDR3 bases: TGTGCCAGCAGTCCCCGGGGGGGCCCCTACAATGAGCAGTACTTC. The J gene is TRBJ2-1, the V gene TRBV27, with 8 bases that match TRBD2. The end of the DNA is better explained by TRBJ2-7, so the J call may be wrong. The germline CDR1 and CDR2 sequences are MNHEY and SMNVEV (reference sequence). The CDR3 loop spans 15 amino acids.

V gene TRBV20-1 combines with J gene TRBJ2-5, with 8 positions matching TRBD2. CDR1 is DFQATT and CDR2 is SNEGSKA in the germline V gene (reference sequence). The CDR3 is 14 residues long. Trimming cost V 5 bases and J 11 bases; bases outside gene matches: 16. The CDR3 region has the DNA TGCAGTGCTCCCCCTAAGCGGGGGCACAATGAGCAGTACTTC. This codes for CSAPPKRGHNEQYF.

The chain couples TRBV7-9 to TRBJ2-3, with TRBD1 as a possible D gene (5 bases). This CDR3 is 14 amino acids long. Germline V CDR1 and CDR2: SEHNR, FQNEAQ (reference sequence). V lost 5 bases, J lost 4 bases, and 13 bases lay in between. In nucleotides, the CDR3 is TGTGCCAGCAGCGTTGGTCCAGGGTCAGATACGCAGTATTTT. This codes for CASSVGPGSDTQYF.

Notes on this clonotype: Because the CDR3 is missing its conserved closing phenylalanine or tryptophan, this is likely a read error. The chain recombines TRBV5-1 with TRBJ2-5, with TRBD2 matching 12 bases. CDR3 length equals 17 residues. Germline loops: CDR1 SGHRS, CDR2 YFSETQ. With V trimmed by 3 bases and J by 5 bases, 11 bases remained unmatched. CDR3 DNA sequence: TGCGCCAGCAGCTCCCGACTAGCGGGGGCCTTTCCGGAGACCCAGTACCTC. This gives the protein CASSSRLAGAFPETQYL.

A word on this clonotype: At one end the junction does not follow the germline gene, possibly because of a read error. The chain is built from TRBV12-5 and TRBJ1-2; D is perhaps TRBD1 (5 bases). Germline V CDR1 and CDR2: LGHNT, FRNRAP. CDR3 length: 15 residues. The CDR3 nucleotides read TGTGCTAGTGGTTCCCCCGGGGACCTCAACTTTGGCTACACCTTC. Translating gives CASGSPGDLNFGYTF.

This clonotype occurred a few times. This chain links TRBV11-1 with TRBJ1-4; TRBD1 agrees at 9 bases. CDR3 length equals 21 residues. V lost 2 bases, J lost 2 bases, and 18 bases stayed unmatched. The V gene's germline CDR1 is SGHAT and CDR2 FQDESV (reference sequence). This CDR3 is CASSLLRTGRTGVETNEKLFF. The CDR3 DNA reads TGTGCCAGCAGCTTACTACGAACCGGCAGGACAGGGGTAGAGACTAATGAAAAACTGTTTTTT. The full variable domain, completed using reference TRBV11-1 and TRBJ1-4, is EAEVAQSPRYKITEKSQAVAFWCDPISGHATLYWYRQILGQGPELLVQFQDESVVDDSQLPKDRFSAERLKGVDSTLKIQPAELGDSAMYLCASSLLRTGRTGVETNEKLFFGSGTQLSVL.

The chain carries TRBV27 and TRBJ2-3, with TRBD1 matching over 10 bases. The trim removed 3 bases at V and 4 bases at J, leaving 4 bases unmatched. CDR1 and CDR2 (germline): MNHEY, SMNVEV (reference sequence). This CDR3 is built from 15 residues. The CDR3 is CASSFRDRGPDTQYF. Written as DNA, the CDR3 is TGTGCCAGCAGTTTCAGGGACAGGGGCCCAGATACGCAGTATTTT.

The rearrangement links TRBV10-3 to TRBJ2-7; 7 bases match TRBD1. CDR3 length: 15 amino acids. CDR1 and CDR2 from the germline V gene are ENHRY and SYGVKD. J was trimmed by 1 base and V by 2 bases; bases with no gene match: 5. This CDR3 is CAISETGVPSYEQYF. In DNA, the CDR3 is TGTGCCATCAGTGAGACAGGGGTGCCATCCTACGAGCAGTACTTC.

This clonotype was picked up a small number of times. V is TRBV16 and J is TRBJ1-1; tentative D call: TRBD1 (5 bases). The V gene's germline CDR1 is KGHSY and CDR2 FQNENV. The CDR3 runs 15 residues. V was trimmed by 5 bases and J by 1 base, leaving 14 bases between them. The CDR3 protein is CASSGGGGSNTEAFF. In nucleotides, the CDR3 is TGTGCCAGCAGCGGCGGGGGGGGGTCGAACACTGAAGCTTTCTTT.

In this sample, this clonotype turned up many times. CDR3 DNA sequence: TGTGCCAGCAGCTTAGACAGGGGTCGCGTAGAGACCCAGTACTTC. Translation gives CASSLDRGRVETQYF. V and J are TRBV7-2 and TRBJ2-5, with TRBD1 matching 7 bases. The CDR3 consists of 15 residues. Germline V lookup: CDR1 SGHTA, CDR2 FQGNSA. The trim removed 1 base at V and 4 bases at J, leaving 6 bases unmatched.

A few counts support this clonotype. The chain uses TRBV10-3 and TRBJ1-1, with 7 bases that match TRBD1. CDR3 length equals 15 residues. Germline assignment: CDR1 ENHRY and CDR2 SYGVKD. V was clipped by 2 bases and J by 1 base; unmatched bases: 4. This chain's CDR3 is CAISEAGTANTEAFF. CDR3 DNA sequence: TGTGCCATCAGTGAGGCCGGGACAGCGAACACTGAAGCTTTCTTT.

The CDR3 loop is CSADRGPRYNEQFF. The CDR3 coding sequence is TGCAGTGCTGACAGGGGACCTCGCTACAATGAGCAGTTCTTC. The rearrangement joins TRBV20-1 to TRBJ2-1, with 8 nucleotides matching TRBD1. V shed 5 bases and J 3 bases; nucleotides not matched to a gene: 6. CDR1 is DFQATT and CDR2 is SNEGSKA in the germline V gene (reference sequence). CDR3 size: 14 residues.

This clonotype has a count of ten or more. The chain uses TRBV12-3 or TRBV12-4 and TRBJ1-2, with 7 nucleotides matching TRBD1. After removal of 6 bases from V and 6 bases from J, the junction contained 10 bases not matched to a gene. This CDR3 has 14 amino acids. The CDR3 nucleotides read TGTGCCAGCAGCAGACATGACAGGGACCATGGCTACACCTTC. Translated, it gives CASSRHDRDHGYTF.

Worth noting for this clonotype: A read error may account for a junction end that differs from germline. The rearrangement links TRBV29-1 to TRBJ2-5, with 7 bases fitting TRBD1. The CDR3 spans 12 residues. Germline V gives CDR1 SQVTM, CDR2 ANQGSEA. The CDR3: CSVLTGREIQYF. The CDR3 coding sequence is TGCAGTGTACTGACAGGGAGAGAGATCCAGTACTTC.

This clonotype was seen ten or more times. The DNA for the CDR3 is TGTGCCAGCAGCTTAGGAACGGGACAGGCCTACAATGAGCAGTTCTTC. Its translation is CASSLGTGQAYNEQFF. The chain is built from TRBV7-6 and TRBJ2-1; 8 bases agree with TRBD1. CDR1 SGHVS and CDR2 FNYEAQ come from the germline V gene. V shed 1 base and J 2 bases; nucleotides not matched to a gene: 4. This CDR3 comprises 16 residues.

The CDR3 loop reads CSASAHGGGNEQYF. For the CDR3, the DNA is TGCAGTGCTAGCGCCCACGGGGGAGGGAATGAGCAGTACTTC. The V and J genes are TRBV20-1 and TRBJ2-5; 7 nucleotides line up with TRBD2. The CDR3 consists of 14 residues. Per germline, CDR1 DFQATT and CDR2 SNEGSKA (reference sequence). V shed 3 bases, J shed 11 bases, and the junction held 15 bases outside the gene matches.

This clonotype has just a few counts. CDR3 nucleotide sequence: TGTGCCAGCAGCTCCGGGGTCTATAGTGAAGCTTTCTTT. Its protein is CASSSGVYSEAFF. The chain is built from TRBV7-2 and TRBJ1-1; no clear D. With 4 bases removed from V and 7 bases from J, the gap between germline ends came to 13 bases. The CDR3 is 13 amino acids. Germline loops: CDR1 SGHTA, CDR2 FQGNSA. Full variable domain (remainder filled in from reference TRBV7-2 and TRBJ1-1): GAGVSQSPSNKVTEKGKDVELRCDPISGHTALYWYRQSLGQGLEFLIYFQGNSAPDKSGLPSDRFSAERTGGSVSTLTIQRTQQEDSAVYLCASSSGVYSEAFFGQGTRLTVV.

The chain links TRBV11-2 to TRBJ1-4, with 11 bases aligning to TRBD1. V shed 4 bases, J shed 3 bases, and the junction held 7 bases outside the gene matches. Germline assignment: CDR1 SGHAT and CDR2 FQNNGV. The CDR3 totals 17 residues. This chain's CDR3 is CASSSRDRGVPNEKLFF. In DNA, the CDR3 is TGTGCCAGCAGCTCACGGGACAGGGGGGTTCCTAATGAAAAACTGTTTTTT.